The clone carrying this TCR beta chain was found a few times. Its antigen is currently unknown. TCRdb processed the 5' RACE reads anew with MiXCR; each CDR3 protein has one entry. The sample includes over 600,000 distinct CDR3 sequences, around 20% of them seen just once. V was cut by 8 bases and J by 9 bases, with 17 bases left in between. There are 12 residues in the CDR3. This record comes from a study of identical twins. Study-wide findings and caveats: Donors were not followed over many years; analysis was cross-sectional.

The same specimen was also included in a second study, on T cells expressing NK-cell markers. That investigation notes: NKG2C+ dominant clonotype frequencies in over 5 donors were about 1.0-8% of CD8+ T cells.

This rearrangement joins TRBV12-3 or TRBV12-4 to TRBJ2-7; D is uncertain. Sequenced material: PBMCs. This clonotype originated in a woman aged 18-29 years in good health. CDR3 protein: CASSGRPPTQYF. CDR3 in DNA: TGTGCCAGCTCAGGCCGCCCCCCGACGCAGTACTTC.